This TCR beta chain was identified in a study of tumor and adjacent non-tumor tissue in lung cancer. A modified ARM-PCR protocol with three rounds of nested PCR amplified TCRbeta. TCRdb ran MiXCR on the multiplex PCR reads and lists one entry per CDR3 protein. The data hold 70,000 to 95,000 distinct CDR3 sequences, with just over 75% observed a single time. About this clonotype: A junction boundary mismatches the germline segment, possibly from a read error.

This sample's RNA came from whole unsorted tissue. More than 3 cm separated this lung sample from the edge of the tumor. The CDR3 spans 14 residues. The germline V gene encodes CDR1 SGHVS and CDR2 FQNEAQ. The TCR sequence derives from a man aged 70-80 years with non-small cell lung cancer. Sequences were obtained from distant non-tumor lung tissue. The chain is built from TRBV7-8 and TRBJ1-2, with unresolved D. The chain's CDR3 is CAISLGHYNYGYTF. The CDR3, as DNA: TGTGCCATCAGCTTAGGCCACTATAACTATGGCTACACCTTC.